This T cell receptor (beta chain) came from a study of siplizumab effects on memory and regulatory T cells. The data were produced by immunoSEQ multiplex PCR, yet TCRdb's version contains in-frame clones alone and is incomplete. The sample has around 120,000 clones, roughly 94% seen once; the top ten hold roughly 1.8%. The V segment lost 8 bases and the J segment 3 bases; nucleotides outside the gene matches: 7. CDR1 MNHNY and CDR2 SVGAGI come from the germline V gene (reference sequence). The CDR3 spans 14 residues. Source material: non-Treg CD4+ T cells sorted from blood. The receptor was isolated from a human donor in good health. The rearrangement uses TRBV6-6 and TRBJ2-1; TRBD2 matches at 7 bases. The CDR3 loop reads CASLRGVGYNEQFF. In DNA, the CDR3 is TGTGCCAGCCTCCGGGGGGTCGGCTACAATGAGCAGTTCTTC.